The 25 T cell receptor beta chains given below trace back to one sample, sequenced in a study of blood T cell repertoires in COVID-19. TCRdb's table, derived via immunoSEQ multiplex PCR, lists solely in-frame clones and lacks some. The top ten hold roughly 10% of the sample, which has roughly 150,000 clones, approximately 84% seen once. Sequenced sample: peripheral blood. The source is a man in his sixties or seventies with active or convalescent COVID-19.

This chain uses TRBV7-2 with TRBJ1-5; D is unresolved. Germline CDR1 reads SGHTA; CDR2 reads FQGNSA. The CDR3 consists of 17 residues. Trimming cost V 1 base and J 3 bases, with 16 bases left between them. DNA for the CDR3: TGTGCCAGCAGCTTAGAGTCGGCGCGACTGAACAATCAGCCCCAGCATTTT. Translated, it gives CASSLESARLNNQPQHF.

The chain has TRBV19 and TRBJ2-7; TRBD1 matches 7 bases. The CDR3 is 14 amino acids. The J segment lost 1 base and the V segment lost 3 bases, leaving 3 bases of the junction unmatched. CDR1 and CDR2 (germline): LNHDA, SQIVND (reference sequence). For the CDR3, the DNA is TGTGCCAGTAGTATGACAGGGAGTTCCTACGAGCAGTACTTC. Its translation is CASSMTGSSYEQYF.

The rearrangement uses TRBV19 and TRBJ1-6; D not certain. Per the germline V gene, CDR1 is LNHDA and CDR2 is SQIVND (reference sequence). This CDR3 has 12 residues. V was clipped by 4 bases and J by 7 bases, with 5 bases between them. CDR3: CASSTRNSPLHF. The CDR3 nucleotides read TGTGCCAGTAGTACGCGGAATTCACCCCTCCACTTT.

The sample holds a few counts of this clone. V gene TRBV6-2 or TRBV6-3 combines with J gene TRBJ2-2; D may be TRBD1 (6 bases). The germline CDR1 and CDR2 sequences are MNHEY and SVGEGT. Deletions cut 5 bases from V and 0 bases from J, with 7 bases between. The length of the CDR3 is 14 residues. CDR3 loop: CASSRQANTGELFF. The CDR3 DNA follows: TGTGCCAGCAGTCGACAGGCGAACACCGGGGAGCTGTTTTTT.

The rearrangement links TRBV5-6 to TRBJ2-5; weak D call: TRBD2 (6 bases). V shed 4 bases and J shed 5 bases, with 21 bases lying between them. In germline, CDR1 is SGHDT, CDR2 YYEEEE. This CDR3 contains 16 residues. The CDR3, as DNA: TGTGCCAGCAGCCGGGACTTCGGGTATAGGCCCGAGACCCAGTACTTC. As protein: CASSRDFGYRPETQYF. Full variable domain (remainder filled in from reference TRBV5-6 and TRBJ2-5): DAGVTQSPTHLIKTRGQQVTLRCSPKSGHDTVSWYQQALGQGPQFIFQYYEEEERQRGNFPDRFSGHQFPNYSSELNVNALLLGDSALYLCASSRDFGYRPETQYFGPGTRLLVL.

V usage is TRBV9 and J usage is TRBJ2-3; perhaps TRBD1 as D (5 bases). The CDR3 totals 15 residues. Trimming took off 4 bases at V and 2 bases at J, with 14 bases between the two ends. The germline V gene has CDR1 SGDLS and CDR2 YYNGEE. CDR3 nucleotides: TGTGCCAGCAGCAGCGTGGGGCTTACCACAGATACGCAGTATTTT. Protein product: CASSSVGLTTDTQYF.

The chain carries TRBV7-8 and TRBJ1-5; a weak D match, TRBD1 (6 bases). The CDR3 loop spans 17 amino acids. Per the germline V gene, CDR1 is SGHVS and CDR2 is FQNEAQ. V was shortened by 6 bases and J by 5 bases, with 23 bases between the two germline ends. The CDR3 loop is CASSPRTGFSGDQPQHF. CDR3 DNA: TGTGCCAGCAGTCCGCGTACAGGTTTCTCAGGGGATCAGCCCCAGCATTTT.

The chain recombines TRBV18 with TRBJ1-2; 10 bases match TRBD1. CDR3 length: 16 residues. The ends lost 5 bases at V and 3 bases at J; junction bases unmatched: 9. The germline V gene has CDR1 KGHSH and CDR2 LQKENI. CDR3 DNA sequence: TGTGCCAGCTCAACCTCGGGGACAGGGGTTTACTATGGCTACACCTTC. Translating gives CASSTSGTGVYYGYTF.

The genes are TRBV2 and TRBJ1-5; D perhaps matches TRBD1 (6 bases). Between the trimmed V and J ends, which lost 4 bases and 5 bases, there was a span of 12 bases. Germline CDR1 and CDR2: SNHLY and FYNNEI. This CDR3 region has 14 residues. The CDR3 reads CASSGVRGDQPQHF. In DNA, the CDR3 is TGTGCCAGCAGTGGGGTCAGGGGTGATCAGCCCCAGCATTTT.

J is TRBJ1-2 and V is TRBV6-5; 8 nucleotides line up with TRBD1. The CDR3 is made up of 15 amino acids. Trimming removed 0 bases from V and 3 bases from J; junction bases left unmatched: 3. Germline V lookup: CDR1 MNHEY, CDR2 SVGAGI. CDR3 residues: CASSYSRTGHYGYTF. The DNA for the CDR3 is TGTGCCAGCAGTTACTCGAGGACAGGGCACTATGGCTACACCTTC.

This clone was counted once. The chain recombines TRBV11-2 with TRBJ2-7; a weak D match, TRBD1 (5 bases). V was clipped by 1 base and J by 0 bases, with 7 bases between them. This CDR3 contains 14 residues. Looked up from germline, CDR1 is SGHAT and CDR2 is FQNNGV. CDR3: CASSLGGSSYEQYF. In nucleotides, the CDR3 is TGTGCCAGCAGCTTAGGGGGCAGCTCCTACGAGCAGTACTTC. The variable domain in full, with the rest retrieved from reference TRBV11-2 and TRBJ2-7, is EAGVAQSPRYKIIEKRQSVAFWCNPISGHATLYWYQQILGQGPKLLIQFQNNGVVDDSQLPKDRFSAERLKGVDSTLKIQPAKLEDSAVYLCASSLGGSSYEQYFGPGTRLTVT.

J is TRBJ2-1 and V is TRBV2, with a tentative D call TRBD2 (5 bases). Trimming removed 7 bases from V and 9 bases from J, with 10 bases in between. Germline V gene lookup returns CDR1 SNHLY and CDR2 FYNNEI. This CDR3 contains 11 residues. The CDR3 reads CASMGDGEQFF. The DNA of the CDR3 is TGTGCCAGCATGGGAGATGGTGAGCAGTTCTTC. Using reference TRBV2 and TRBJ2-1 for the parts outside the CDR3, the full variable domain is EPEVTQTPSHQVTQMGQEVILRCVPISNHLYFYWYRQILGQKVEFLVSFYNNEISEKSEIFDDQFSVERPDGSNFTLKIRSTKLEDSAMYFCASMGDGEQFFGPGTRLTVL.

V is TRBV19 and J is TRBJ1-5; 10 bases are a match to TRBD1. V shed 5 bases, J shed 4 bases, and the junction held 8 bases outside the gene matches. This CDR3 is built from 16 residues. CDR1 and CDR2 (germline): LNHDA, SQIVND (reference sequence). This CDR3 reads CASSPGTGDGNQPQHF. Here the CDR3 DNA reads TGTGCCAGTAGTCCCGGGACAGGGGATGGGAATCAGCCCCAGCATTTT.

This clone was recorded only once. The J gene is TRBJ1-5, the V gene TRBV18; 7 bases match TRBD1. The CDR3 extends over 15 amino acids. V gave up 5 bases and J gave up 9 bases; unmatched junction bases: 13. Germline assignment: CDR1 KGHSH and CDR2 LQKENI. The CDR3 bases are TGTGCCAGCTCAACCGGGACAGCTACTTCTGGGCCCCAGCATTTT. As protein: CASSTGTATSGPQHF.

V and J are TRBV5-1 and TRBJ1-1; the D gene is possibly TRBD1 (6 bases). This CDR3 contains 15 residues. CDR1 SGHRS and CDR2 YFSETQ come from the germline V gene. The ends were cut back, 0 bases at V and 10 bases at J, with 19 bases in the middle. CDR3 sequence (DNA): TGCGCCAGCAGCTTGGCCTCATCAGGGGCCCTCGGAGCTTTCTTT. It yields the protein CASSLASSGALGAFF.

CDR3 amino acids: CASSVAGGLRDTQYF. The CDR3 DNA sequence: TGTGCCAGCAGCGTAGCGGGGGGGCTAAGAGATACGCAGTATTTT. J is TRBJ2-3 and V is TRBV9, with 8 positions matching TRBD2. The ends lost 0 bases at V and 5 bases at J; junction bases unmatched: 5. This CDR3 is built from 15 residues. The germline gives CDR1 SGDLS, CDR2 YYNGEE.

The CDR3 DNA reads TGTGCCAGCAGCCTAGGCTGGGGGGGCCAGCACGAGCAGTACTTC. It codes for CASSLGWGGQHEQYF. The chain couples TRBV7-8 to TRBJ2-7; a weak D match, TRBD2 (7 bases). This CDR3 has 15 residues. V was cut by 5 bases and J by 5 bases, with 19 bases left in between. CDR1 and CDR2 (germline): SGHVS, FQNEAQ.

The gene calls are TRBV18 and TRBJ1-1, with D hard to call. The CDR3 spans 14 residues. Germline V lookup: CDR1 KGHSH, CDR2 LQKENI. V dropped 5 bases and J dropped 3 bases, with 13 bases sitting between them. CDR3 in amino acids: CASSMAGDYTEAFF. As DNA, the CDR3 is TGTGCCAGCTCAATGGCAGGTGATTACACTGAAGCTTTCTTT.

This rearrangement joins TRBV5-1 to TRBJ2-3; weak D call: TRBD2 (7 bases). The germline gives CDR1 SGHRS, CDR2 YFSETQ. Trimming removed 4 bases at V and 6 bases at J, with 12 bases between. This CDR3 comprises 13 residues. The CDR3 reads CASSSGTPDTQYF. The DNA for the CDR3 is TGCGCCAGCAGCAGCGGGACACCCGATACGCAGTATTTT. Supplemented by reference TRBV5-1 and TRBJ2-3, the full variable domain reads KAGVTQTPRYLIKTRGQQVTLSCSPISGHRSVSWYQQTPGQGLQFLFEYFSETQRNKGNFPGRFSGRQFSNSRSEMNVSTLELGDSALYLCASSSGTPDTQYFGPGTRLTVL.

The chain uses TRBV7-2 and TRBJ2-5, with a weak D call TRBD1 (6 bases). This CDR3 has 14 residues. The germline V gene has CDR1 SGHTA and CDR2 FQGNSA. Trimming removed 6 bases from V and 4 bases from J, with 15 bases in between. DNA of the CDR3: TGTGCCAGCAGTTCTGTGGGGACAACAGAGACCCAGTACTTC. Translating it yields CASSSVGTTETQYF.

This sequence joins TRBV7-2 and TRBJ1-1, with a possible D match to TRBD1 (6 bases). Trimming stripped 0 bases from V and 5 bases from J, with 16 bases between. CDR3 length equals 16 residues. Germline V gene data show CDR1 as SGHTA and CDR2 as FQGNSA. DNA for the CDR3: TGTGCCAGCAGCTTAGCCGACCGGGGCCAGGGGACTGAAGCTTTCTTT. It codes for CASSLADRGQGTEAFF.

CDR3 coding DNA: TGTGCCAGCAGTTACTCGTTTGAGGGGGCCTATGGCTACACCTTC. Translated, it gives CASSYSFEGAYGYTF. The chain recombines TRBV6-5 with TRBJ1-2; 7 nucleotides line up with TRBD1. The CDR3 length is 15 residues. Germline lookup yields CDR1 MNHEY and CDR2 SVGAGI. V shed 0 bases and J 4 bases; nucleotides not matched to a gene: 5.

A remark on this clone: This same CDR3 is encoded by further DNA sequences in the sample. The rearrangement links TRBV5-6 to TRBJ2-5, with 7 bases identical to TRBD1. V trimming: 0 bases; J trimming: 1 base; junction bases outside the gene matches: 0. CDR3 length: 14 amino acids. Germline CDR1 is SGHDT and CDR2 is YYEEEE. CDR3 coding DNA: TGTGCCAGCAGCTTGGGACAGGGCCAAGAGACCCAGTACTTC. This translates into CASSLGQGQETQYF.

The genes are TRBV6-6 and TRBJ1-5; no firm D call. The CDR3 consists of 12 residues. CDR1 and CDR2 from the germline V gene are MNHNY and SVGAGI (reference sequence). The V end was cut by 2 bases, the J end by 8 bases, with 7 bases between. The CDR3 sequence is CASSYPREPQHF. In DNA form, the CDR3 reads TGTGCCAGCAGTTACCCCCGGGAGCCCCAGCATTTT.

V gene TRBV4-3 combines with J gene TRBJ1-2; possible D gene TRBD1, 5 bases. The germline gives CDR1 LGHNA, CDR2 YSLEER. The length of the CDR3 is 17 residues. V lost 4 bases and J 3 bases, leaving 21 bases between the germline ends. This CDR3 reads CASSRQFSRDLHYGYTF. DNA for the CDR3: TGCGCCAGCAGCCGTCAGTTCAGCCGGGACTTACACTATGGCTACACCTTC.